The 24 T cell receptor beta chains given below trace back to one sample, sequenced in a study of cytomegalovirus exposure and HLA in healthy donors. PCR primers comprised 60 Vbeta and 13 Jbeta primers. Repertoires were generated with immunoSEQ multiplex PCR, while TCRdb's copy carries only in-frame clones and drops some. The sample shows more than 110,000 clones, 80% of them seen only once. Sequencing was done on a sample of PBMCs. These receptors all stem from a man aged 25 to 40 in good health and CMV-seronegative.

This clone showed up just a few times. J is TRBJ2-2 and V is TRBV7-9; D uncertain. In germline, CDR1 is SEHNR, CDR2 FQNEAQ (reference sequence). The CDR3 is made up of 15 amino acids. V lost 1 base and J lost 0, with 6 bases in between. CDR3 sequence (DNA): TGTGCCAGCAGCTTAGAATCAGCGAACACCGGGGAGCTGTTTTTT. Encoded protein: CASSLESANTGELFF.

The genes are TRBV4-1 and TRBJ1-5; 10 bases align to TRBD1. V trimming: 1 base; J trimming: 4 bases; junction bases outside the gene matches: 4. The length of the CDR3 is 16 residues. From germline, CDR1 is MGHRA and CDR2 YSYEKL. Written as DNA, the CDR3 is TGCGCCAGCAGCCAAGGACGACAGGGGGCTAATCAGCCCCAGCATTTT. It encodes CASSQGRQGANQPQHF.

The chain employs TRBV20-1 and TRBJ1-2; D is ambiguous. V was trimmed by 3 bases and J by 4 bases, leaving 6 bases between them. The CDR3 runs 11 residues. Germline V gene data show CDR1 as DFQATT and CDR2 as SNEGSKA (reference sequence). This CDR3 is CSARHSYGYTF. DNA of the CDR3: TGCAGTGCTAGGCACAGCTATGGCTACACCTTC.

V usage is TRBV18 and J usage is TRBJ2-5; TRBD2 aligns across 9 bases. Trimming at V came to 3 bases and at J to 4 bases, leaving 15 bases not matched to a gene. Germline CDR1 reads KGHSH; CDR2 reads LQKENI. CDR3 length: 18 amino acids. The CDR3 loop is CASSPVVGSGSFGETQYF. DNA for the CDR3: TGTGCCAGCTCACCGGTTGTTGGTAGCGGGAGTTTTGGAGAGACCCAGTACTTC. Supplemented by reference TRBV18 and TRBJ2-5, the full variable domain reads NAGVMQNPRHLVRRRGQEARLRCSPMKGHSHVYWYRQLPEEGLKFMVYLQKENIIDESGMPKERFSAEFPKEGPSILRIQQVVRGDSAAYFCASSPVVGSGSFGETQYFGPGTRLLVL.

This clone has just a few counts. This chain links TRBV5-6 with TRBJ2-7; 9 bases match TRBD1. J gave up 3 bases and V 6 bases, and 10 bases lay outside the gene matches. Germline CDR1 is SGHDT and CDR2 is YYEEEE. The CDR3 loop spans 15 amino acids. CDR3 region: CASTSRTGVIYEQYF. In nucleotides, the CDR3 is TGTGCCAGCACCTCCAGGACAGGGGTTATCTACGAGCAGTACTTC.

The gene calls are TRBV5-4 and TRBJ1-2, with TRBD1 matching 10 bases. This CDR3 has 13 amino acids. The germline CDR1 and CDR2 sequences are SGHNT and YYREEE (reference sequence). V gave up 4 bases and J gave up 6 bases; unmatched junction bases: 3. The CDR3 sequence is CASSIGQGDGYTF. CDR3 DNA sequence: TGTGCCAGCAGCATCGGACAGGGGGATGGCTACACCTTC.

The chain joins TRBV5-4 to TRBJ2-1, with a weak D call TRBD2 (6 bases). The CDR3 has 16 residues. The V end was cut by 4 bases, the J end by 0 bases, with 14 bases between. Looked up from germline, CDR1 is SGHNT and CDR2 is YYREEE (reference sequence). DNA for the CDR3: TGTGCCAGCAGCCCCGAGCGGGCAAGCTCCTACAATGAGCAGTTCTTC. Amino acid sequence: CASSPERASSYNEQFF.

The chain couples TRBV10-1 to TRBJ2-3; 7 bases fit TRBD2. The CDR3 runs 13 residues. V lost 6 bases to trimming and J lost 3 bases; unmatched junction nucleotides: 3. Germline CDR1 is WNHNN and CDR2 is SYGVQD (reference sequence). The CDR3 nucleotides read TGCGCCAGCAGCCCAGCGGGGACAGATACGCAGTATTTT. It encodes CASSPAGTDTQYF.

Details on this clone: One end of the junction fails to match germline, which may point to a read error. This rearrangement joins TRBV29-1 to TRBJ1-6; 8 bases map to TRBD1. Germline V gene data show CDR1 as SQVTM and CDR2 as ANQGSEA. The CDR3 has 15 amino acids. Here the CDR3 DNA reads TGCAGCGTACGCACGACAGGGGCGAATAATTCACCCCTCAACTTT. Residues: CSVRTTGANNSPLNF.

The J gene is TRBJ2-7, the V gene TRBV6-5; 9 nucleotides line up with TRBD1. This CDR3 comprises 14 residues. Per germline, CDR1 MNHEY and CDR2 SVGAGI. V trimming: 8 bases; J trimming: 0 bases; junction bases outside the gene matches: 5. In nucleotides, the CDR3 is TGTGCCAGCTCCCGGACAGGGGCCTCCTACGAGCAGTACTTC. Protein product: CASSRTGASYEQYF.

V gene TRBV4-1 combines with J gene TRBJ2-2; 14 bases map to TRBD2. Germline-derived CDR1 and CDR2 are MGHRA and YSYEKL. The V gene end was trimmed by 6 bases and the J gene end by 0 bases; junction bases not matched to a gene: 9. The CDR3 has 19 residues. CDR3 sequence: CASSRTSGGTKTNTGELFF. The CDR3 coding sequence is TGCGCCAGCAGTCGGACTAGCGGGGGGACTAAGACGAACACCGGGGAGCTGTTTTTT.

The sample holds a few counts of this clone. The DNA of the CDR3 is TGTGCCAGCAGTCCACCCGTCCGACTGGGCTACAATGAGCAGTTCTTC. This codes for CASSPPVRLGYNEQFF. V and J are TRBV28 and TRBJ2-1; D gene uncertain. Germline lookup yields CDR1 MDHEN and CDR2 SYDVKM. The CDR3 has 16 amino acids. Trimming shortened V by 5 bases and J by 3 bases, and 17 bases separated the two germline ends.

The CDR3 coding sequence is TGTGCCAGCAGTGTCACAGGGTTCGCAGATACGCAGTATTTT. Amino acids: CASSVTGFADTQYF. The J gene is TRBJ2-3, the V gene TRBV2; D is possibly TRBD1 (6 bases). The CDR3 has 14 amino acids. V gave up 4 bases and J gave up 4 bases, with 12 bases separating them. Germline V lookup: CDR1 SNHLY, CDR2 FYNNEI. Full variable domain (missing parts from reference TRBV2 and TRBJ2-3): EPEVTQTPSHQVTQMGQEVILRCVPISNHLYFYWYRQILGQKVEFLVSFYNNEISEKSEIFDDQFSVERPDGSNFTLKIRSTKLEDSAMYFCASSVTGFADTQYFGPGTRLTVL.

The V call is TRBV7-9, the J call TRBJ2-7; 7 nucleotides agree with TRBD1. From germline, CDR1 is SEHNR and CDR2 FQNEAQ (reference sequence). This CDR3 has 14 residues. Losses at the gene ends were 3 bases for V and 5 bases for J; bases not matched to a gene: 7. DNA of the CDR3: TGTGCCAGCAGCTTCGACAGGGTCGGACACGAGCAGTACTTC. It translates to CASSFDRVGHEQYF.

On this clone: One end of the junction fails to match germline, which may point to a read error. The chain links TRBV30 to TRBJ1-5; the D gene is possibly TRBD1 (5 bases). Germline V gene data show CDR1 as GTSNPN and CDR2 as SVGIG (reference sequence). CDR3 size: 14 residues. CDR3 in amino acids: CAWTAGQGGQPQNF. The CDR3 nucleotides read TGTGCCTGGACCGCGGGGCAGGGTGGTCAGCCCCAGAATTTT. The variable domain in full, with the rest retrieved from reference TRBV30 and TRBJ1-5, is SQTIHQWPATLVQPVGSPLSLECTVEGTSNPNLYWYRQAAGRGLQLLFYSVGIGQISSEVPQNLSASRPQDRQFILSSKKLLLSDSGFYLCAWTAGQGGQPQNFGDGTRLSIL.

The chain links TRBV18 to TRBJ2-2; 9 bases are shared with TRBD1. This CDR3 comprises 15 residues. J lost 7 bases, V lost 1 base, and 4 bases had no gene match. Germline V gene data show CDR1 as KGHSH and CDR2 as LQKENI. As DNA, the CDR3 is TGTGCCAGCTCACCACAGGACAGGGGCATCGGGGAGCTGTTTTTT. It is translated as CASSPQDRGIGELFF.

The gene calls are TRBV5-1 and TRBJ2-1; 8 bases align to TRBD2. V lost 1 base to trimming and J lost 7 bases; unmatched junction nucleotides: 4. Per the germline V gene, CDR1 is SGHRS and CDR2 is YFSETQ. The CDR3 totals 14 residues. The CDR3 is CASSLSGGHNEQFF. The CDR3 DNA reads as TGCGCCAGCAGCTTGTCGGGAGGGCATAATGAGCAGTTCTTC. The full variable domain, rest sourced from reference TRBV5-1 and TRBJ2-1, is KAGVTQTPRYLIKTRGQQVTLSCSPISGHRSVSWYQQTPGQGLQFLFEYFSETQRNKGNFPGRFSGRQFSNSRSEMNVSTLELGDSALYLCASSLSGGHNEQFFGPGTRLTVL.

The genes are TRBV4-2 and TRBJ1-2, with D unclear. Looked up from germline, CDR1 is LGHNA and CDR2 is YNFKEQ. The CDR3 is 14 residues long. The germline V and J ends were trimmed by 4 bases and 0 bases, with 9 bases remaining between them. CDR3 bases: TGTGCCAGCAGCCCCCACGCAGCTAACTATGGCTACACCTTC. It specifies CASSPHAANYGYTF.

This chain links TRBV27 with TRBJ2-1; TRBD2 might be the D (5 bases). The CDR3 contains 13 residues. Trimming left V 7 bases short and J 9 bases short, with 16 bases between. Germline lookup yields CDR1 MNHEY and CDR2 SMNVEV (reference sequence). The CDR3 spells CASKPQAVPEQFF. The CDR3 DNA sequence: TGTGCCAGCAAACCCCAAGCGGTCCCTGAGCAGTTCTTC.

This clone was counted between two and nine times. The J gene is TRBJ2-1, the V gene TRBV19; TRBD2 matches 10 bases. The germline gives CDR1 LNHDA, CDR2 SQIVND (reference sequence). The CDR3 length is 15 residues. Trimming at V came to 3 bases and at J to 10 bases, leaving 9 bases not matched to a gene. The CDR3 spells CASSIWLAGVGEQFF. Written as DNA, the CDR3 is TGTGCCAGTAGTATTTGGCTAGCGGGAGTAGGAGAGCAGTTCTTC.

CDR3 bases: TGCGCCAGCAGCCAAGAGGGACAGGGGGACTATGGCTACACCTTC. Its protein is CASSQEGQGDYGYTF. The V gene is TRBV4-1, the J gene TRBJ1-2; 11 positions agree with TRBD1. Per the germline V gene, CDR1 is MGHRA and CDR2 is YSYEKL. V was pared by 0 bases and J by 3 bases, with 0 bases of the junction left unmatched. The CDR3 spans 15 residues.

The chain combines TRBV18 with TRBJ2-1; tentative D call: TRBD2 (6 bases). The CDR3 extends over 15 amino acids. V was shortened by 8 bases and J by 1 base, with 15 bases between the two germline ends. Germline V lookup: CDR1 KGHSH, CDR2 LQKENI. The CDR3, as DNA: TGTGCCAGCGCCCTGGACCGGGGGTCCTACAATGAGCAGTTCTTC. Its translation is CASALDRGSYNEQFF.

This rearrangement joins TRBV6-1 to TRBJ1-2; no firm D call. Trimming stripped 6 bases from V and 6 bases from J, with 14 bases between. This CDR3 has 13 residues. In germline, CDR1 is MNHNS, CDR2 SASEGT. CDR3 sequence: CASSGLTKDGYTF. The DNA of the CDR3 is TGTGCCAGCAGCGGACTAACAAAAGATGGCTACACCTTC.

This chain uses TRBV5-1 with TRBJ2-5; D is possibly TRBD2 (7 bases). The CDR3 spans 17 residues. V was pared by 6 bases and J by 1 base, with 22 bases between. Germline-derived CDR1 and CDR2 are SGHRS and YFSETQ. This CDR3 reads CASKPWGLADSQETQYF. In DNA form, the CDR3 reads TGCGCCAGCAAGCCTTGGGGGCTAGCGGATAGCCAAGAGACCCAGTACTTC.